What follows are 2 T cell receptor beta chains derived from one specimen sequenced in a study of T cell changes during pregnancy in multiple sclerosis. Clones were read by immunoSEQ multiplex PCR, and TCRdb kept only the in-frame ones, dropping some. The sample includes 40,000 to 60,000 clones, over 80% of them seen just once. Sequenced material: CD4+ T cells from peripheral blood mononuclear cells, taken after pregnancy. The receptors originated from a female donor with multiple sclerosis, enrolled in a pregnancy study.

V is TRBV15 and J is TRBJ1-1; 8 nucleotides line up with TRBD1. Trimming cost V 2 bases and J 5 bases; bases outside gene matches: 1. The CDR3 is 13 residues long. The V gene's germline CDR1 is LNHNV and CDR2 YYDKDF (reference sequence). Here the CDR3 reads CATSRRTGTEAFF. CDR3 nucleotide sequence: TGTGCCACCAGCAGAAGGACAGGGACTGAAGCTTTCTTT.

V gene TRBV5-1 combines with J gene TRBJ2-2, with 14 bases that match TRBD2. The junction had 3 bases not matched to a gene; V was cut back by 4 bases and J by 4 bases. The CDR3 extends over 16 amino acids. Germline CDR1 reads SGHRS; CDR2 reads YFSETQ. CDR3 coding DNA: TGCGCCAGCAGCGGGGGACTAGCGGGAGTCACCGGGGAGCTGTTTTTT. This gives the protein CASSGGLAGVTGELFF.